A selection of T cell receptor beta chains follows, all from one sample in a study of blood T cell repertoires in COVID-19. TCRdb keeps only in-frame clones here, not all; method: immunoSEQ multiplex PCR. The top ten clones hold 3% of a sample with about 280,000 clones, approximately 90% of them seen once. Material for sequencing was peripheral blood. These receptors were collected from a woman in her twenties or thirties with active or convalescent COVID-19. The CDR3 runs from the conserved cysteine through the conserved F or W. D genes are given only for firm matches. The size field is filled for only some rows; it gives once, few, many or a size class.

>.|TRBJ2-3|.|TRBV3-1/TRBV3-2
CASSQDLVQGTQYF
TGTGCCAGCAGCCAAGATCTTGTGCAGGGAACGCAGTATTTT
>.|TRBJ2-7|TRBD1|TRBV6-5
CASRGWDRAYEQYF
TGTGCCAGTCGGGGTTGGGACAGAGCCTACGAGCAGTACTTC
>.|TRBJ1-3|.|TRBV5-1
CASSLNANSGNTIYF
TGCGCCAGCAGCTTGAATGCTAACTCTGGAAACACCATATATTTT
>.|TRBJ1-5|TRBD1|TRBV30
CAWSVGQGERGNQPQHF
TGTGCCTGGAGTGTCGGGCAGGGGGAGAGGGGCAATCAGCCCCAGCATTTT
>.|TRBJ2-7|TRBD2|TRBV2
CASSEDLGGAYEQYF
TGTGCCAGCAGTGAAGACCTCGGGGGGGCCTACGAGCAGTACTTC
>.|TRBJ1-5|TRBD1|TRBV19
CASTETGAGGNQPQHF
TGTGCCAGTACCGAAACAGGGGCAGGCGGCAATCAGCCCCAGCATTTT
>.|TRBJ1-5|.|TRBV6-5
CASSYSGQGHQPQHF
TGTGCCAGCAGTTACTCGGGGCAGGGTCATCAGCCCCAGCATTTT
>.|TRBJ2-7|TRBD1|TRBV28
CASKGQGIEQYF
TGTGCCAGCAAGGGACAGGGGATCGAGCAGTACTTC
>.|TRBJ2-1|.|TRBV6-5
CASSPRTPRLEQFF
TGTGCCAGCAGTCCTAGGACTCCACGCTTAGAGCAGTTCTTC
>.|TRBJ1-5|.|TRBV12-3/TRBV12-4
CASSLGHQPQHF
TGTGCCAGCAGTTTAGGGCACCAGCCCCAGCATTTT
>.|TRBJ1-2|.|TRBV10-1
CASSDQGHYGYTF
TGCGCCAGCAGTGACCAGGGGCACTATGGCTACACCTTC
>.|TRBJ2-3|TRBD2|TRBV3-1/TRBV3-2
CASSQEALAGAVYTQYF
TGTGCCAGCAGCCAAGAGGCGCTAGCGGGGGCTGTATATACGCAGTATTTT
>.|TRBJ1-4|TRBD1|TRBV19
CASSPRQGRIRTNEKLFF
TGTGCCAGTAGTCCCAGACAGGGGAGGATTCGGACTAATGAAAAACTGTTTTTT
>.|TRBJ2-5|.|TRBV5-1
CASSPGDQETQYF
TGCGCCAGCAGCCCCGGGGACCAAGAGACCCAGTACTTC
>.|TRBJ2-3|TRBD2|TRBV5-6
CASSLAGGLARNTQYF
TGTGCCAGCAGCTTGGCGGGGGGACTTGCACGAAATACGCAGTATTTT
>.|TRBJ1-5|TRBD1|TRBV2
CASREDRRNQPQHF
TGTGCCAGCAGGGAGGACAGGCGTAATCAGCCCCAGCATTTT
>once|TRBJ1-2|.|TRBV6-2/TRBV6-3
CASSYSEVTYGYTF
TGTGCCAGCAGTTACTCCGAGGTAACCTATGGCTACACCTTC
>.|TRBJ2-5|.|TRBV19
CASSPRLGFERETQYF
TGTGCCAGTAGTCCACGACTTGGATTCGAAAGGGAGACCCAGTACTTC
>.|TRBJ1-2|TRBD1|TRBV27
CASSTFGTGGPLGYGYTF
TGTGCCAGCAGCACTTTCGGGACAGGGGGCCCTCTGGGCTATGGCTACACCTTC
>.|TRBJ1-5|.|TRBV23-1
CASGPSGRVQPQHF
TGCGCCAGCGGACCGTCGGGCAGGGTCCAGCCCCAGCATTTT
>.|TRBJ1-5|TRBD1|TRBV7-2
CASSLQGALTNQPQHF
TGTGCCAGCAGCTTACAGGGGGCGCTGACCAATCAGCCCCAGCATTTT
>.|TRBJ2-2|.|TRBV7-7
CASSLDGGGDTGELFF
TGTGCTAGCAGCTTAGATGGGGGCGGCGACACCGGGGAGCTGTTTTTT
>.|TRBJ2-3|TRBD1|TRBV7-6
CASSSRTGSSTDTQYF
TGTGCCAGCAGCTCTCGGACAGGGAGTAGCACAGATACGCAGTATTTT
>.|TRBJ1-1|.|TRBV13
CASSSAGTGNTEAFF
TGTGCCAGCAGCTCAGCGGGGACGGGGAACACTGAAGCTTTCTTT
>.|TRBJ2-2|.|TRBV10-3
CASRTENTGELFF
TGTGCCAGCAGGACAGAGAACACCGGGGAGCTGTTTTTT
>.|TRBJ1-4|TRBD1|TRBV2
CASRPGQGNEKLFF
TGTGCCAGCAGGCCCGGACAGGGAAATGAAAAACTGTTTTTT
>.|TRBJ1-6|TRBD1|TRBV27
CASSSTGVSPLHF
TGTGCCAGCAGTTCCACAGGGGTTTCACCCCTCCACTTT
>.|TRBJ1-5|.|TRBV5-6
CASSLAGQPQHF
TGTGCCAGCAGCTTGGCGGGACAGCCCCAGCATTTT
>.|TRBJ2-5|TRBD2|TRBV6-2/TRBV6-3
CASSPLAGEETQYF
TGTGCCAGCAGCCCTCTAGCGGGGGAAGAGACCCAGTACTTC
>.|TRBJ1-4|TRBD1|TRBV6-6
CASSNDRGGNEKLFF
TGTGCCAGCAGCAATGACAGGGGGGGGAATGAAAAACTGTTTTTT
>once|TRBJ1-3|TRBD1|TRBV28
CASTRTGGGNTIYF
TGTGCCAGCACCAGGACAGGGGGTGGAAACACCATATATTTT
>.|TRBJ2-7|.|TRBV3-1/TRBV3-2
CASSQDLPSYEQYF
TGTGCCAGCAGCCAAGATCTCCCCTCCTACGAGCAGTACTTC
>.|TRBJ1-3|.|TRBV21-1
CASSETTPTVISGNTIYF
TGTGCCAGCAGTGAAACTACCCCGACAGTCATCTCTGGAAACACCATATATTTT
>.|TRBJ2-5|.|TRBV6-5
CASSFSGETQYF
TGTGCCAGCAGCTTTAGCGGAGAGACCCAGTACTTC
>.|TRBJ2-3|.|TRBV6-5
CASSTGSTDTQYF
TGTGCCAGCAGTACAGGATCCACAGATACGCAGTATTTT
>.|TRBJ1-5|TRBD1|TRBV23-1
CASSQFRTGARCSNQPQHF
TGCGCCAGCAGTCAGTTTCGGACAGGGGCAAGGTGTAGCAATCAGCCCCAGCATTTT
>many|TRBJ2-5|TRBD1|TRBV6-6
CASSPIPLDRAIPRQETQYF
TGTGCCAGCAGTCCCATACCATTGGACAGGGCCATACCTAGACAAGAGACCCAGTACTTC
>.|TRBJ2-6|.|TRBV4-2
CASSQESWSSGANVLTF
TGTGCCAGCAGCCAAGAAAGCTGGTCCTCTGGGGCCAACGTCCTGACTTTC
>.|TRBJ1-6|TRBD1|TRBV10-3
CAISSGQGDNSPLHF
TGTGCCATCAGTTCCGGACAGGGAGATAATTCACCCCTCCACTTT
>.|TRBJ1-2|TRBD1|TRBV5-4
CASSLAGGTGRYGYTF
TGTGCCAGCAGCTTGGCTGGTGGGACAGGGCGGTATGGCTACACCTTC
>.|TRBJ1-5|.|TRBV10-3
CAISESWGGDRDNQPQHF
TGTGCCATCAGTGAGAGTTGGGGGGGCGATCGGGACAATCAGCCCCAGCATTTT
>.|TRBJ2-7|.|TRBV21-1
CASSKGQGSYEQYF
TGTGCCAGCAGCAAGGGACAGGGATCCTACGAGCAGTACTTC
>.|TRBJ2-5|.|TRBV3-1/TRBV3-2
CASSQGSETQYF
TGTGCCAGCAGCCAAGGCAGTGAGACCCAGTACTTC
>.|TRBJ2-2|.|TRBV21-1
CASSTRPGGELFF
TGTGCCAGCAGCACCCGTCCAGGCGGGGAGCTGTTTTTT
>.|TRBJ2-7|TRBD1|TRBV7-8
CASSSRQGITYEQYF
TGTGCCAGCAGCTCGCGACAGGGGATCACCTACGAGCAGTACTTC